The 10 T cell receptor beta chains presented below share a single source sample, sequenced in a study of molecular identifiers for immune sequencing clone quantification. TCRdb recomputed calls from the PCR reads with MiXCR, one row per CDR3 protein. The sample holds about 640,000 distinct CDR3 sequences, about 20% seen once. The sample taken for sequencing was naive CD8+ T cells from blood, with Jurkat cell RNA spiked in. This sample's subset: FACS-sorted CD8+CD4-CCR7+CD45RA+ naive T cells. The receptors shown here come from a human donor in good health. Some libraries in this study had Jurkat cell RNA spiked in.

This clonotype appeared many times. This chain joins TRBV7-9 and TRBJ1-2; no clear D. The CDR3 is 14 residues long. Trimming shortened V by 4 bases and J by 9 bases, and 18 bases separated the two germline ends. Per germline, CDR1 SEHNR and CDR2 FQNEAQ (reference sequence). Written as DNA, the CDR3 is TGTGCCAGCAGCTCCGCTGGGGATGGGCGCCGCTACACCTTC. Its protein is CASSSAGDGRRYTF.

About this clonotype itself: A much larger clone lies a single base off, so this may be a read error. The chain employs TRBV30 and TRBJ1-5, with D possibly being TRBD1 (6 bases). Germline lookup yields CDR1 GTSNPN and CDR2 SVGIG (reference sequence). The CDR3 is made up of 16 amino acids. This CDR3 reads CAWSPGAIVSKQPQHF. The CDR3 DNA reads as TGTGCCTGGAGTCCAGGGGCGATAGTTAGCAAACAGCCCCAGCATTTT.

This rearrangement joins TRBV27 to TRBJ1-4; unclear D gene. V gave up 3 bases and J gave up 1 base, with 12 bases separating them. Germline V gene lookup returns CDR1 MNHEY and CDR2 SMNVEV (reference sequence). This CDR3 spans 16 amino acids. The CDR3 coding sequence is TGTGCCAGCAGTTTTGAATCTGGCGGAACTAATGAAAAACTGTTTTTT. It is translated as CASSFESGGTNEKLFF. Full variable domain (remainder filled in from reference TRBV27 and TRBJ1-4): EAQVTQNPRYLITVTGKKLTVTCSQNMNHEYMSWYRQDPGLGLRQIYYSMNVEVTDKGDVPEGYKVSRKEKRNFPLILESPSPNQTSLYFCASSFESGGTNEKLFFGSGTQLSVL.

About this clonotype itself: This may come from a read error, since a much larger clone is one base off. The chain employs TRBV9 and TRBJ2-5; the D gene could be TRBD1 or TRBD2 (5 bases each). The CDR3 is 15 residues long. Germline CDR1 is SGDLS and CDR2 is YYNGEE. V dropped 1 base and J dropped 7 bases, with 17 bases sitting between them. The CDR3 coding sequence is TGTGCCAGCAGCGTATGGGACCTCCCGGAAGGGACCCAGTACTTC. Protein: CASSVWDLPEGTQYF. Drawing the rest from reference TRBV9 and TRBJ2-5, the complete variable domain is DSGVTQTPKHLITATGQRVTLRCSPRSGDLSVYWYQQSLDQGLQFLIQYYNGEERAKGNILERFSAQQFPDLHSELNLSSLELGDSALYFCASSVWDLPEGTQYFGPGTRLLVL.

The CDR3 loop reads CASSATEYEQYF. In DNA, the CDR3 is TGTGCCAGCAGTGCGACAGAATACGAGCAGTACTTC. V is TRBV12-3 or TRBV12-4 and J is TRBJ2-7; a possible D gene is TRBD1 (5 bases). The CDR3 sequence is 12 residues long. V was cut by 5 bases and J by 4 bases, with 9 bases left in between.

At least ten counts were recorded for this clonotype. J is TRBJ2-6 and V is TRBV7-3; the D gene is possibly TRBD2 (5 bases). CDR1 and CDR2 from the germline V gene are SGHTA and FQGTGA. The CDR3 sequence is 16 residues long. With 7 bases removed from V and 4 bases from J, the gap between germline ends came to 17 bases. The CDR3 loop reads CASNQDGLSGANVLTF. CDR3 bases: TGTGCCAGCAACCAGGACGGACTTTCCGGGGCCAACGTCCTGACTTTC.

This clonotype was found once. The chain recombines TRBV6-5 with TRBJ2-5, with D possibly matching TRBD1 (6 bases). The ends were cut back, 4 bases at V and 2 bases at J, with 14 bases in the middle. CDR1 MNHEY and CDR2 SVGAGI come from the germline V gene. CDR3 length: 15 residues. This CDR3 is CASSCSIGQQETQYF. The CDR3 nucleotides are TGTGCCAGCAGTTGCTCCATAGGACAGCAAGAGACCCAGTACTTC.

This clonotype was counted ten times or more. The chain carries TRBV4-3 and TRBJ2-7, with D perhaps matching TRBD1 (6 bases). The CDR3 runs to 15 residues. The germline CDR1 and CDR2 sequences are LGHNA and YSLEER. V lost 1 base and J lost 6, with 16 bases in between. CDR3 nucleotides: TGCGCCAGCAGCCAAGTGGCAGGGGAGTTTGGCGAGCAGTACTTC. It translates to CASSQVAGEFGEQYF.

Comments on this clonotype: A much larger clone lies one base from this, so it may be a read error. The chain links TRBV30 to TRBJ2-3, with 13 bases lining up with TRBD2. CDR3 size: 15 residues. Germline-derived CDR1 and CDR2 are GTSNPN and SVGIG (reference sequence). V was pared by 4 bases and J by 8 bases, with 9 bases of the junction left unmatched. The CDR3 reads CAWKGLAGFAGTQYF. Here the CDR3 DNA reads TGTGCCTGGAAGGGACTAGCGGGATTTGCAGGTACGCAGTATTTT.

In the case of this clonotype: A much more abundant neighbour one base away suggests this may be a read error. This rearrangement joins TRBV27 to TRBJ2-7; D remains unclear. V lost 1 base, J lost 4 bases, and 11 bases lay in between. Germline V gene data show CDR1 as MNHEY and CDR2 as SMNVEV (reference sequence). This CDR3 has 14 amino acids. In DNA form, the CDR3 reads TGTGCCAGCAGTTTATGGTGTTTTGGGTACGAGCAGTACTTC. As protein: CASSLWCFGYEQYF.